These 2 T cell receptor beta chains originate from one sample sequenced in a study of regulatory T cells in long-lasting Graves disease. Arm-PCR of CDR3 regions and iRepertoire HTBI primers were the basis on which TCR beta libraries were built. TCRdb processed the multiplex PCR reads anew with MiXCR; each CDR3 protein has one entry. The sample holds a few hundred thousand distinct CDR3 sequences; about a sixth are singletons and the top ten take 20% to 25%. Time point indicated: newly diagnosed GD, antithyroid drugs for less than 3 months. With RNA extracted from PBMCs as input, the TCR library was made. This same sample was also taken into another study, of T cells in Graves' hyperthyroidism and ophthalmopathy.

This sample comprised peripheral blood mononuclear cells (PBMCs), obtained at new diagnosis, from a patient treated with antithyroid drugs. Receptors originate from a woman aged 18-35 years with Graves disease.

Notes on this clonotype: A much larger clone differs by one base, so this may be a read error. Here the CDR3 DNA reads TGTGCCAGCAGCCGAGTCTCCAATGGAGCGGGGGGACCCACAGATACGCAGTATTTT. It is translated as CASSRVSNGAGGPTDTQYF. V usage is TRBV11-1 and J usage is TRBJ2-3, with TRBD2 matching 9 bases. The V segment lost 5 bases and the J segment 2 bases; nucleotides outside the gene matches: 17. The germline CDR1 and CDR2 sequences are SGHAT and FQDESV (reference sequence). This CDR3 contains 19 residues.

DNA for the CDR3: TGTGCCAGCAGACCGGGACTAGCGGGAACCGGGGAGCTGTTTTTT. Encoded protein: CASRPGLAGTGELFF. The chain uses TRBV6-1 and TRBJ2-2, with 13 bases lining up with TRBD2. This CDR3 spans 15 amino acids. Losses at the gene ends were 6 bases for V and 5 bases for J; bases not matched to a gene: 3. Germline CDR1 MNHNS, CDR2 SASEGT.